The sample holds one count of the clone carrying this TCR beta chain. Its target is not known. An assay was performed, and its level was deep. In the original analysis: ImmunoSEQ yielded junction-only sequences lacking quality scores, so filtering differed. Sequencing was performed with immunoSEQ multiplex PCR; in TCRdb, only in-frame clones are kept and a portion is missing. Clone size and V and J calls were adopted from that table, with D and trimming inferred from the DNA. The sample has around 430,000 clones; around 75% are singletons. These data belong to a study of shared clonotypes between healthy human individuals. V lost 2 bases to trimming and J lost 1 base, with 11 bases between them. Germline loops: CDR1 KGHSH, CDR2 LQKENI. The CDR3 extends over 15 amino acids. Study conclusions and caveats: Among donors, clonotype sharing was expected to be affected by sequencing depth.

Sample: PBMCs. This rearrangement joins TRBV18 to TRBJ1-1; D not certain. This TCR was recovered from a woman in her forties in good health. Some clones in this sample may be carry-over from other donors' samples. CDR3: CASSPVRVWNTEAFF. In DNA, the CDR3 is TGTGCCAGCTCACCAGTTAGGGTATGGAACACTGAAGCTTTCTTT.